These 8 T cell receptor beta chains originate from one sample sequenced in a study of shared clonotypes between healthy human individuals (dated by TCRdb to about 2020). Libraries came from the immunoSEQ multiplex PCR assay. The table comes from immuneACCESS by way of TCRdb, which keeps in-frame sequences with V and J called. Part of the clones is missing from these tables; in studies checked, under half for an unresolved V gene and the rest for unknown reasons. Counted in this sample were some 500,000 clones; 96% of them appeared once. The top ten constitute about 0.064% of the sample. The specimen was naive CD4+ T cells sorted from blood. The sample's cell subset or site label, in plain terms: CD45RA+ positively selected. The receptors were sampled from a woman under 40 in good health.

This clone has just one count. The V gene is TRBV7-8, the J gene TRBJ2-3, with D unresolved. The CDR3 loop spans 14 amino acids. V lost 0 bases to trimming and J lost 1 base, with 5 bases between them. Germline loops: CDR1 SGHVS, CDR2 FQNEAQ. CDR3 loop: CASSLAPGTDTQYF. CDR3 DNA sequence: TGTGCCAGCAGCTTAGCTCCAGGCACAGATACGCAGTATTTT.

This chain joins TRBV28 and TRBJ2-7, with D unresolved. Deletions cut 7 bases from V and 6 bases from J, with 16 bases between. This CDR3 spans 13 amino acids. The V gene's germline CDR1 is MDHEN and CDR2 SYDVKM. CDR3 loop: CASTLGRQREQYF. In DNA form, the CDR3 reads TGTGCCAGCACCCTAGGGCGGCAACGCGAGCAGTACTTC.

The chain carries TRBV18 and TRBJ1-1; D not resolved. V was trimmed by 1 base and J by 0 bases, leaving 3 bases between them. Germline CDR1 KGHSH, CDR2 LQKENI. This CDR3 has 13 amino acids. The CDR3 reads CASSPRMNTEAFF. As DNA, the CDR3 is TGTGCCAGCTCACCACGGATGAACACTGAAGCTTTCTTT.

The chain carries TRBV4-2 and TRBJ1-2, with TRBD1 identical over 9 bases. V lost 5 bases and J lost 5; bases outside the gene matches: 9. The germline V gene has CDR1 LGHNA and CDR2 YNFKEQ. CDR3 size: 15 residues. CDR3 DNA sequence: TGTGCCAGCAGCTCCCAGGACAGGGGAGGGTATGGCTACACCTTC. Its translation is CASSSQDRGGYGYTF.

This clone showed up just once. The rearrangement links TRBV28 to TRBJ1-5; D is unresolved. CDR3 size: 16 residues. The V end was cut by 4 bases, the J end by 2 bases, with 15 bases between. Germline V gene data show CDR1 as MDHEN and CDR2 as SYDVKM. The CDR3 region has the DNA TGTGCCAGCAGTTCTACCCCGGGATCGGGCAATCAGCCCCAGCATTTT. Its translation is CASSSTPGSGNQPQHF. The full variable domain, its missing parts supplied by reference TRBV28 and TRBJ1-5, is DVKVTQSSRYLVKRTGEKVFLECVQDMDHENMFWYRQDPGLGLRLIYFSYDVKMKEKGDIPEGYSVSREKKERFSLILESASTNQTSMYLCASSSTPGSGNQPQHFGDGTRLSIL.

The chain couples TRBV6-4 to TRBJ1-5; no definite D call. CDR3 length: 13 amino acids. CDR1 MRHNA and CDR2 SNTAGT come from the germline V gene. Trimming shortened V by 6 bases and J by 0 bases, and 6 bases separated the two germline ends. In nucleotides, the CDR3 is TGTGCCAGCAGCACAGATAGCAATCAGCCCCAGCATTTT. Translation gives CASSTDSNQPQHF.

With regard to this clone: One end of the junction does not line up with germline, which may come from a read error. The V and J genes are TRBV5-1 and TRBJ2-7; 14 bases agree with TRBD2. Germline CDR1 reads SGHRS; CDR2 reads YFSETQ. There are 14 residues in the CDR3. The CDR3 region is CASTTGTSGSLRDF. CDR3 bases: TGCGCCAGCACTACCGGGACTAGCGGGAGTTTGAGAGACTTC.

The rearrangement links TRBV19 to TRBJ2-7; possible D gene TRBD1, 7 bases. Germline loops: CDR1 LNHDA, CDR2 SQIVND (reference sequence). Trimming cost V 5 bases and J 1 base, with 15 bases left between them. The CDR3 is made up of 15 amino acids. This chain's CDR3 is CASSPPRGTSYEQYF. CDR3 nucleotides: TGTGCCAGTAGTCCCCCCAGGGGGACTTCCTACGAGCAGTACTTC.